Below are 23 T cell receptor beta chains sequenced from a single sample in a study of PD-L1 blockade in urothelial cancer. Data came from immunoSEQ multiplex PCR; TCRdb stores just in-frame clones and leaves some out. The sample includes about 100,000 clones, 90% to 95% of them seen just once. The specimen was PBMCs, collected around atezolizumab (anti-PD-L1) treatment. Receptor source: a woman older than 75 with urothelial cancer.

The V call is TRBV10-1, the J call TRBJ1-5; D not resolved. V lost 2 bases, J lost 9 bases, and 8 bases lay in between. CDR1 WNHNN and CDR2 SYGVQD come from the germline V gene (reference sequence). The CDR3 spans 12 residues. The CDR3 sequence: CASSEVARPQHF. The CDR3 region has the DNA TGCGCCAGCAGTGAGGTGGCCAGGCCCCAGCATTTT.

The chain is built from TRBV5-4 and TRBJ2-7; a possible D gene is TRBD1 (6 bases). This CDR3 is 15 amino acids long. Germline CDR1 and CDR2: SGHNT and YYREEE (reference sequence). The ends were cut back, 2 bases at V and 3 bases at J, with 15 bases in the middle. This CDR3 reads CASSFVSGRGYEQYF. In DNA, the CDR3 is TGTGCCAGCAGCTTTGTTTCGGGCAGGGGCTACGAGCAGTACTTC.

The chain couples TRBV6-5 to TRBJ1-5; no definite D call. Between the trimmed V and J ends, which lost 6 bases and 0 bases, there was a span of 6 bases. Per the germline V gene, CDR1 is MNHEY and CDR2 is SVGAGI. This CDR3 has 13 residues. The CDR3 sequence: CASRSYSNQPQHF. As DNA, the CDR3 is TGTGCCAGCAGGAGCTATAGCAATCAGCCCCAGCATTTT.

This chain uses TRBV5-8 with TRBJ1-3; TRBD1 agrees at 9 bases. The CDR3 sequence is 16 residues long. Looked up from germline, CDR1 is SGHTS and CDR2 is YDEGEE. V gave up 4 bases and J gave up 9 bases; unmatched junction bases: 14. CDR3 amino acids: CASSTGQGPHGVTIYF. CDR3 bases: TGTGCCAGCAGCACGGGACAGGGCCCCCATGGAGTCACCATATATTTT. The variable domain in full, with the rest retrieved from reference TRBV5-8 and TRBJ1-3, is EAGVTQSPTHLIKTRGQQATLRCSPISGHTSVYWYQQALGLGLQFLLWYDEGEERNRGNFPPRFSGRQFPNYSSELNVNALELEDSALYLCASSTGQGPHGVTIYFGEGSWLTVV.

This rearrangement joins TRBV19 to TRBJ2-2, with 16 positions matching TRBD2. CDR1 and CDR2 from the germline V gene are LNHDA and SQIVND (reference sequence). This CDR3 has 17 amino acids. Trimming took 4 bases from V and 7 from J; bases not matched to a gene: 6. CDR3 sequence reads: CASSTGTSGRAIGELFF. CDR3 in DNA: TGTGCCAGTAGTACAGGGACTAGCGGGAGGGCCATCGGGGAGCTGTTTTTT.

The rearrangement links TRBV5-1 to TRBJ1-3, with 8 bases lining up with TRBD1. Germline lookup yields CDR1 SGHRS and CDR2 YFSETQ. The CDR3 runs to 15 residues. The V segment lost 4 bases and the J segment 3 bases; nucleotides outside the gene matches: 6. Here the CDR3 DNA reads TGCGCCAGCAGCGCCCAGGGGGCGAATGGAAACACCATATATTTT. Encoded protein: CASSAQGANGNTIYF.

The chain employs TRBV27 and TRBJ2-3, with TRBD2 matching over 8 bases. CDR1 MNHEY and CDR2 SMNVEV come from the germline V gene (reference sequence). CDR3 size: 15 residues. The J segment lost 4 bases and the V segment lost 2 bases, leaving 5 bases of the junction unmatched. Here the CDR3 DNA reads TGTGCCAGCAGTTTAACGGCGGGAGGTCCAGATACGCAGTATTTT. Encoded protein: CASSLTAGGPDTQYF.

The rearrangement uses TRBV25-1 and TRBJ2-1; 7 bases are a match to TRBD2. Looked up from germline, CDR1 is MGHDK and CDR2 is SYGVNS. The length of the CDR3 is 12 residues. Trimming cost V 7 bases and J 11 bases; bases outside gene matches: 8. The CDR3 loop is CASNNLSGKQFF. In DNA, the CDR3 is TGTGCCAGCAATAATCTGAGCGGGAAGCAGTTCTTC.

The rearrangement links TRBV5-1 to TRBJ2-1; 7 bases are a match to TRBD2. This CDR3 is 13 amino acids long. The ends lost 2 bases at V and 6 bases at J; junction bases unmatched: 2. Looked up from germline, CDR1 is SGHRS and CDR2 is YFSETQ. CDR3: CASSFGRANEQFF. The CDR3 nucleotides read TGCGCCAGCAGCTTTGGGAGGGCCAATGAGCAGTTCTTC.

V and J are TRBV18 and TRBJ2-5; 11 positions match TRBD1. V dropped 4 bases and J dropped 6; count of bases not matched to a gene: 7. CDR1 and CDR2 from the germline V gene are KGHSH and LQKENI. CDR3 length equals 15 residues. The CDR3 is CASSRSGTGGQTQYF. The CDR3 bases are TGTGCCAGCTCACGATCCGGGACAGGGGGACAGACCCAGTACTTC.

The chain recombines TRBV7-3 with TRBJ1-1, with no clear D. Trimming removed 2 bases at V and 0 bases at J, with 4 bases between. The germline CDR1 and CDR2 sequences are SGHTA and FQGTGA. The CDR3 loop spans 13 amino acids. The CDR3 bases are TGTGCCAGCAGCTTAGCGTTGAACACTGAAGCTTTCTTT. Translation: CASSLALNTEAFF.

V usage is TRBV28 and J usage is TRBJ2-1, with 11 bases identical to TRBD2. Per the germline V gene, CDR1 is MDHEN and CDR2 is SYDVKM. V lost 2 bases and J lost 4; bases outside the gene matches: 4. The CDR3 totals 16 residues. CDR3 loop: CASSLKTSGRYNEQFF. CDR3 nucleotides: TGTGCCAGCAGTTTAAAAACTAGCGGGAGATACAATGAGCAGTTCTTC.

The chain is built from TRBV7-3 and TRBJ2-1, with 13 bases aligning to TRBD2. The V and J ends lost 5 bases and 9 bases, in that order; junction bases with no gene match: 4. The CDR3 spans 14 residues. The germline V gene encodes CDR1 SGHTA and CDR2 FQGTGA. The CDR3 nucleotides are TGTGCCAGCAGCCCCGGACTAGCGGGAGCTGAGCAGTTCTTC. Encoded protein: CASSPGLAGAEQFF.

The V and J genes are TRBV5-5 and TRBJ2-7; TRBD2 is a possible D gene (6 bases). The CDR3 is 15 amino acids. Germline-derived CDR1 and CDR2 are SGHKS and YYEKEE (reference sequence). V shed 2 bases and J shed 3 bases, with 15 bases lying between them. The CDR3 loop is CASSFSGSRLYEQYF. DNA of the CDR3: TGTGCCAGCAGCTTTAGCGGATCGAGACTCTACGAGCAGTACTTC. The full variable domain, rest sourced from reference TRBV5-5 and TRBJ2-7, is DAGVTQSPTHLIKTRGQQVTLRCSPISGHKSVSWYQQVLGQGPQFIFQYYEKEERGRGNFPDRFSARQFPNYSSELNVNALLLGDSALYLCASSFSGSRLYEQYFGPGTRLTVT.

The rearrangement uses TRBV14 and TRBJ1-5, with 10 bases aligning to TRBD1. The germline gives CDR1 SGHDN, CDR2 FVKESK. The CDR3 loop spans 15 amino acids. Trimming took 1 base from V and 4 from J; bases not matched to a gene: 1. CDR3 DNA sequence: TGTGCCAGCAGCCAAGGACAGGGGGCGAATCAGCCCCAGCATTTT. Translation gives CASSQGQGANQPQHF.

The rearrangement joins TRBV27 to TRBJ1-1, with D possibly matching TRBD1 (6 bases). This CDR3 is built from 14 residues. V lost 5 bases, J lost 4 bases, and 14 bases lay in between. From germline, CDR1 is MNHEY and CDR2 SMNVEV (reference sequence). The CDR3, as DNA: TGTGCCAGCAGTCCAACAGGGAACGCCACTGAAGCTTTCTTT. Residues: CASSPTGNATEAFF.

The gene calls are TRBV27 and TRBJ2-1; D may be TRBD2 (5 bases). Germline V gene lookup returns CDR1 MNHEY and CDR2 SMNVEV (reference sequence). The CDR3 is 14 residues long. V was cut by 5 bases and J by 9 bases, with 17 bases left in between. CDR3 region: CASSPLAGHGEQFF. DNA for the CDR3: TGTGCCAGCAGTCCTCTCGCGGGCCACGGTGAGCAGTTCTTC.

This clone has a single count. The V call is TRBV13, the J call TRBJ2-7, with D perhaps matching TRBD1 (6 bases). Germline-derived CDR1 and CDR2 are PRHDT and FYEKMQ (reference sequence). This CDR3 comprises 12 residues. The germline V and J ends were trimmed by 5 bases and 4 bases, with 9 bases remaining between them. Written as DNA, the CDR3 is TGTGCCAGCAGCCAGGGGCAGTACGAGCAGTACTTC. Translating gives CASSQGQYEQYF.

The V gene is TRBV19, the J gene TRBJ1-4; 9 bases fit TRBD1. This CDR3 is built from 13 residues. Unmatched junction bases numbered 1, after V lost 7 bases and J lost 4 bases. CDR1 is LNHDA, CDR2 SQIVND, per germline (reference sequence). The CDR3 DNA sequence: TGTGCCAGTACGGACAGGGGTAATGAAAAACTGTTTTTT. Its protein is CASTDRGNEKLFF.

This sequence joins TRBV4-2 and TRBJ2-1; 8 bases are a match to TRBD1. The CDR3 length is 16 residues. V shed 4 bases, J shed 4 bases, and the junction held 9 bases outside the gene matches. Looked up from germline, CDR1 is LGHNA and CDR2 is YNFKEQ. This CDR3 is CASSRDQTGVYNEQFF. CDR3 coding DNA: TGTGCCAGCAGCCGGGACCAGACAGGGGTTTACAATGAGCAGTTCTTC.

The chain employs TRBV7-9 and TRBJ2-7; TRBD1 is a possible D gene (6 bases). From germline, CDR1 is SEHNR and CDR2 FQNEAQ (reference sequence). The CDR3 has 14 residues. Deletions cut 3 bases from V and 5 bases from J, with 14 bases between. The CDR3 spells CASSLQGTRDEQYF. The DNA of the CDR3 is TGTGCCAGCAGCTTGCAGGGGACGAGGGACGAGCAGTACTTC.

The gene calls are TRBV5-4 and TRBJ1-1, with TRBD1 matching over 8 bases. The CDR3 runs 15 residues. V lost 3 bases and J lost 0; bases outside the gene matches: 4. CDR1 is SGHNT, CDR2 YYREEE, per germline (reference sequence). CDR3 nucleotide sequence: TGTGCCAGCAGCTCCCGGACAGGGATGAACACTGAAGCTTTCTTT. Residues: CASSSRTGMNTEAFF. Filled out from reference TRBV5-4 and TRBJ1-1, the complete variable domain reads ETGVTQSPTHLIKTRGQQVTLRCSSQSGHNTVSWYQQALGQGPQFIFQYYREEENGRGNFPPRFSGLQFPNYSSELNVNALELDDSALYLCASSSRTGMNTEAFFGQGTRLTVV.

V is TRBV5-4 and J is TRBJ2-3; TRBD2 matches at 14 bases. The V and J ends lost 4 bases and 4 bases, in that order; junction bases with no gene match: 8. There are 17 residues in the CDR3. CDR1 is SGHNT, CDR2 YYREEE, per germline (reference sequence). This CDR3 is CASSRRLAGGGADTQYF. The CDR3 nucleotides read TGTGCCAGCAGCAGGAGACTAGCGGGAGGGGGGGCAGATACGCAGTATTTT.